The 30 T cell receptor beta chains given below trace back to one sample, sequenced in a study of blood T cell repertoires in COVID-19. Some clones are missing from TCRdb's copy, which holds only in-frame ones; the method was immunoSEQ multiplex PCR. The table includes about 210,000 clones, less than 90% detected once. The specimen was peripheral blood. The receptors come from a man between 65 and 79 years old with acute or convalescent COVID-19.

CDR3 sequence: CASSQDQVFGQPQHF. CDR3 in DNA: TGTGCCAGCAGCCAAGATCAGGTTTTCGGTCAGCCCCAGCATTTT. The chain has TRBV3-1 (or the pseudogene TRBV3-2) and TRBJ1-5; no definite D call. This CDR3 is built from 15 residues. V was clipped by 0 bases and J by 6 bases, with 12 bases between them. Germline CDR1 and CDR2: LGHDT and YNNKEL (reference sequence).

This chain links TRBV5-4 with TRBJ2-2; the D is unclear. Germline assignment: CDR1 SGHNT and CDR2 YYREEE (reference sequence). V was trimmed by 4 bases and J by 6 bases, leaving 16 bases between them. The CDR3 has 15 amino acids. The CDR3 protein is CASSNALWAAGELFF. Written as DNA, the CDR3 is TGTGCCAGCAGCAACGCCCTATGGGCCGCCGGGGAGCTGTTTTTT.

V gene TRBV6-5 combines with J gene TRBJ1-2; unclear D gene. This CDR3 contains 11 residues. V shed 8 bases and J shed 5 bases, with 9 bases lying between them. CDR1 is MNHEY and CDR2 is SVGAGI in the germline V gene. Here the CDR3 reads CASRAAYGYTF. As DNA, the CDR3 is TGTGCCAGCCGAGCGGCATATGGCTACACCTTC.

The chain is built from TRBV9 and TRBJ2-1; 12 nucleotides align to TRBD2. The V and J ends lost 1 base and 8 bases, in that order; junction bases with no gene match: 4. Germline CDR1 SGDLS, CDR2 YYNGEE. The CDR3 is 15 residues long. DNA of the CDR3: TGTGCCAGCAGCGTATTGCCTAGCGGGAGGGATGAGCAGTTCTTC. It codes for CASSVLPSGRDEQFF.

This clone was detected once. The chain employs TRBV5-1 and TRBJ2-5, with D perhaps matching TRBD1 (5 bases). This CDR3 is 14 amino acids long. V was pared by 0 bases and J by 2 bases, with 8 bases between. Germline CDR1 reads SGHRS; CDR2 reads YFSETQ. CDR3 protein: CASSLAGRQETQYF. The CDR3 region has the DNA TGCGCCAGCAGCTTGGCAGGGCGACAAGAGACCCAGTACTTC.

The chain carries TRBV19 and TRBJ1-2, with 10 bases fitting TRBD1. The germline V gene has CDR1 LNHDA and CDR2 SQIVND (reference sequence). J was trimmed by 9 bases and V by 5 bases; bases with no gene match: 9. The CDR3 extends over 14 amino acids. In DNA form, the CDR3 reads TGTGCCAGTAGTTCCCCGGGACAGGGGTCTCGCTACACCTTC. It yields the protein CASSSPGQGSRYTF.

CDR3 sequence reads: CASSARLPGTSYGYTF. The DNA of the CDR3 is TGTGCCAGTAGTGCCCGACTTCCCGGGACAAGCTATGGCTACACCTTC. This chain links TRBV19 with TRBJ1-2; possibly TRBD1 for D (6 bases). This CDR3 has 16 residues. Germline loops: CDR1 LNHDA, CDR2 SQIVND (reference sequence). V lost 5 bases to trimming and J lost 4 bases, with 20 bases between them.

The chain links TRBV3-1 (or the pseudogene TRBV3-2) to TRBJ2-3, with 8 bases fitting TRBD2. This CDR3 comprises 14 residues. The germline V gene has CDR1 LGHDT and CDR2 YNNKEL (reference sequence). Unmatched junction bases numbered 6, after V lost 8 bases and J lost 2 bases. CDR3 DNA: TGTGCCAGCGCAGCGGGAGTATCCACAGATACGCAGTATTTT. This codes for CASAAGVSTDTQYF.

The rearrangement joins TRBV19 to TRBJ1-5; a weak D match, TRBD1 (6 bases). CDR1 and CDR2 from the germline V gene are LNHDA and SQIVND (reference sequence). The CDR3 is 14 residues long. V was trimmed by 6 bases and J by 1 base, leaving 10 bases between them. The CDR3 protein is CASRYGQSNQPQHF. The CDR3 DNA follows: TGTGCCAGTAGATATGGACAGAGCAATCAGCCCCAGCATTTT.

The chain recombines TRBV11-2 with TRBJ2-7; 8 bases map to TRBD2. The CDR3 has 14 residues. V lost 6 bases, J lost 4 bases, and 8 bases stayed unmatched. The germline gives CDR1 SGHAT, CDR2 FQNNGV. The CDR3 coding sequence is TGTGCCAGCAGGTCCGGGAGGGGGACTTACGAGCAGTACTTC. Translation: CASRSGRGTYEQYF. The full variable domain, its missing parts supplied by reference TRBV11-2 and TRBJ2-7, is EAGVAQSPRYKIIEKRQSVAFWCNPISGHATLYWYQQILGQGPKLLIQFQNNGVVDDSQLPKDRFSAERLKGVDSTLKIQPAKLEDSAVYLCASRSGRGTYEQYFGPGTRLTVT.

The CDR3 sequence: CASSSASGNQETQYF. The CDR3, as DNA: TGTGCCAGCAGTTCAGCGAGCGGGAACCAAGAGACCCAGTACTTC. The V call is TRBV28, the J call TRBJ2-5; 7 bases are shared with TRBD2. V lost 4 bases and J lost 0; bases outside the gene matches: 5. Germline V gives CDR1 MDHEN, CDR2 SYDVKM. CDR3 length: 15 amino acids.

The rearrangement uses TRBV5-1 and TRBJ2-7; no clear D. There are 15 residues in the CDR3. The ends were cut back, 2 bases at V and 0 bases at J, with 12 bases in the middle. CDR1 and CDR2 (germline): SGHRS, YFSETQ. The CDR3, as DNA: TGCGCCAGCAGCTTTACGGCAGGATACTCCTACGAGCAGTACTTC. Its translation is CASSFTAGYSYEQYF.

CDR3 loop: CASSLRGQETQYF. CDR3 DNA: TGTGCCAGCTCACTACGGGGACAAGAGACCCAGTACTTC. This chain joins TRBV18 and TRBJ2-5; tentative D call: TRBD2 (5 bases). Germline CDR1 is KGHSH and CDR2 is LQKENI. The CDR3 contains 13 residues. Trimming cost V 4 bases and J 2 bases, with 8 bases left between them.

This sequence joins TRBV30 and TRBJ2-6; tentatively, D is TRBD1 (6 bases). V shed 4 bases and J shed 0 bases, with 7 bases lying between them. The CDR3 length is 14 residues. Germline lookup yields CDR1 GTSNPN and CDR2 SVGIG (reference sequence). CDR3 nucleotides: TGTGCCTGGAAACAGGGCTCTGGGGCCAACGTCCTGACTTTC. Its protein product is CAWKQGSGANVLTF.

V and J are TRBV18 and TRBJ1-1, with 9 bases that match TRBD1. From germline, CDR1 is KGHSH and CDR2 LQKENI. The CDR3 consists of 16 residues. V dropped 3 bases and J dropped 1; count of bases not matched to a gene: 6. Here the CDR3 reads CASSPQQGAKNTEAFF. The DNA for the CDR3 is TGTGCCAGCTCACCGCAACAGGGGGCTAAGAACACTGAAGCTTTCTTT. The full variable domain, in which reference TRBV18 and TRBJ1-1 provide the parts outside the CDR3, is NAGVMQNPRHLVRRRGQEARLRCSPMKGHSHVYWYRQLPEEGLKFMVYLQKENIIDESGMPKERFSAEFPKEGPSILRIQQVVRGDSAAYFCASSPQQGAKNTEAFFGQGTRLTVV.

The J gene is TRBJ2-7, the V gene TRBV19; 16 bases line up with TRBD2. The V and J ends lost 3 bases and 2 bases, in that order; junction bases with no gene match: 1. From germline, CDR1 is LNHDA and CDR2 SQIVND (reference sequence). This CDR3 spans 16 amino acids. The CDR3 sequence: CASSMGLAGGPYEQYF. CDR3 bases: TGTGCCAGTAGTATGGGACTAGCGGGAGGGCCCTACGAGCAGTACTTC.

The genes are TRBV6-5 and TRBJ2-7; D is possibly TRBD2 (6 bases). Trimming removed 5 bases at V and 2 bases at J, with 13 bases between. The CDR3 totals 14 residues. In germline, CDR1 is MNHEY, CDR2 SVGAGI. CDR3 DNA: TGTGCCAGCAGTCCTCTAGTAGCGGCCTACGAGCAGTACTTC. It specifies CASSPLVAAYEQYF.

The chain recombines TRBV24-1 with TRBJ2-2; 9 nucleotides align to TRBD1. Trimming at V came to 3 bases and at J to 6 bases, leaving 4 bases not matched to a gene. Germline V gene sequence: CDR1 KGHDR, CDR2 SFDVKD. The CDR3 has 15 amino acids. CDR3 sequence: CATSDTGGFAGELFF. CDR3 sequence (DNA): TGTGCCACCAGTGATACAGGGGGCTTCGCCGGGGAGCTGTTTTTT.

The rearrangement joins TRBV19 to TRBJ1-2; D is ambiguous. Looked up from germline, CDR1 is LNHDA and CDR2 is SQIVND (reference sequence). V lost 5 bases, J lost 2 bases, and 12 bases lay in between. This CDR3 spans 14 amino acids. The DNA of the CDR3 is TGTGCCAGTAGTGCCCCGGAGGGCAACTATGGCTACACCTTC. As protein: CASSAPEGNYGYTF.

J is TRBJ1-1 and V is TRBV19; D gene unclear. V was clipped by 0 bases and J by 5 bases, with 10 bases between them. In germline, CDR1 is LNHDA, CDR2 SQIVND (reference sequence). The CDR3 covers 14 residues. CDR3 DNA sequence: TGTGCCAGTAGTATAGATCGGTACCGAACTGAAGCTTTCTTT. As protein: CASSIDRYRTEAFF.

This chain links TRBV28 with TRBJ2-1, with D tentatively TRBD2 (5 bases). V was shortened by 6 bases and J by 12 bases, with 27 bases between the two germline ends. Germline V CDR1 and CDR2: MDHEN, SYDVKM. The CDR3 contains 16 residues. The chain's CDR3 is CASSLHSVRELSGQFF. CDR3 DNA: TGTGCCAGCAGCTTGCATAGCGTGAGGGAATTATCTGGGCAGTTCTTC.

This rearrangement joins TRBV13 to TRBJ1-4; 8 nucleotides match TRBD1. This CDR3 spans 19 amino acids. CDR1 is PRHDT and CDR2 is FYEKMQ in the germline V gene (reference sequence). J lost 5 bases, V lost 5 bases, and 19 bases had no gene match. The CDR3 sequence: CASSLPGQGGGGVNEKLFF. The CDR3, as DNA: TGTGCCAGCAGCCTACCAGGACAGGGAGGAGGAGGGGTAAATGAAAAACTGTTTTTT.

By share, this clone counts as medium-sized. This sequence joins TRBV9 and TRBJ2-2; 10 nucleotides agree with TRBD2. Germline V gene lookup returns CDR1 SGDLS and CDR2 YYNGEE. This CDR3 spans 16 amino acids. The junction had 6 bases not matched to a gene; V was cut back by 4 bases and J by 3 bases. The CDR3 here is CASSPQAGGDTGELFF. CDR3 DNA: TGTGCCAGCAGCCCACAAGCGGGAGGGGACACCGGGGAGCTGTTTTTT.

This chain joins TRBV13 and TRBJ1-1; D is undetermined. There are 12 residues in the CDR3. V was shortened by 5 bases and J by 2 bases, with 6 bases between the two germline ends. CDR1 and CDR2 from the germline V gene are PRHDT and FYEKMQ (reference sequence). The DNA of the CDR3 is TGTGCCAGCAGCCTGGGCAACACTGAAGCTTTCTTT. Amino acids: CASSLGNTEAFF. Combining the CDR3 with reference TRBV13 and TRBJ1-1 gives the whole variable domain AAGVIQSPRHLIKEKRETATLKCYPIPRHDTVYWYQQGPGQDPQFLISFYEKMQSDKGSIPDRFSAQQFSDYHSELNMSSLELGDSALYFCASSLGNTEAFFGQGTRLTVV.

This clone has just one count. The chain combines TRBV7-2 with TRBJ2-2; D not certain. Trimming left V 0 bases short and J 1 base short, with 9 bases between. The germline CDR1 and CDR2 sequences are SGHTA and FQGNSA. The length of the CDR3 is 16 residues. CDR3 coding DNA: TGTGCCAGCAGCTTAGCCCCGGCAGGGAACACCGGGGAGCTGTTTTTT. Its translation: CASSLAPAGNTGELFF. Based on the CDR3 plus reference TRBV7-2 and TRBJ2-2, the full variable domain is GAGVSQSPSNKVTEKGKDVELRCDPISGHTALYWYRQSLGQGLEFLIYFQGNSAPDKSGLPSDRFSAERTGGSVSTLTIQRTQQEDSAVYLCASSLAPAGNTGELFFGEGSRLTVL.

The gene calls are TRBV19 and TRBJ2-4; TRBD1 matches 10 bases. The CDR3 contains 18 residues. Germline loops: CDR1 LNHDA, CDR2 SQIVND (reference sequence). V trimming: 1 base; J trimming: 0 bases; junction bases outside the gene matches: 6. CDR3 coding DNA: TGTGCCAGTAGTATAGGTTGGGGGACAGGGGTAGCCAAAAACATTCAGTACTTC. Its translation: CASSIGWGTGVAKNIQYF.

The chain carries TRBV2 and TRBJ2-1; D call uncertain. The germline V and J ends were trimmed by 8 bases and 5 bases, with 10 bases remaining between them. Germline V gene data show CDR1 as SNHLY and CDR2 as FYNNEI. CDR3 size: 12 residues. As DNA, the CDR3 is TGTGCCAGCCGCCTAGATCACAATGAGCAGTTCTTC. Amino acid sequence: CASRLDHNEQFF.

The chain employs TRBV30 and TRBJ2-2; TRBD1 is a possible D gene (6 bases). Germline-derived CDR1 and CDR2 are GTSNPN and SVGIG (reference sequence). The CDR3 length is 10 residues. Trimming removed 8 bases from V and 13 bases from J, with 14 bases in between. The CDR3 loop reads CAHGGRGLFF. The CDR3, as DNA: TGTGCCCATGGGGGCCGGGGGCTGTTTTTT. Complete variable domain (other parts from reference TRBV30 and TRBJ2-2): SQTIHQWPATLVQPVGSPLSLECTVEGTSNPNLYWYRQAAGRGLQLLFYSVGIGQISSEVPQNLSASRPQDRQFILSSKKLLLSDSGFYLCAHGGRGLFFGEGSRLTVL.

This clone was recorded only once. The V gene is TRBV11-3, the J gene TRBJ2-5; 7 positions match TRBD2. There are 16 residues in the CDR3. The V gene's germline CDR1 is SGHNT and CDR2 YENEEA. V lost 4 bases to trimming and J lost 2 bases; unmatched junction nucleotides: 10. In nucleotides, the CDR3 is TGTGCCAGCAGCTCCCGGGCGGGAGTCTTGCAAGAGACCCAGTACTTC. Protein product: CASSSRAGVLQETQYF.

This clone has just one count. V and J are TRBV28 and TRBJ1-2; D is undetermined. CDR1 is MDHEN, CDR2 SYDVKM, per germline. V lost 3 bases and J 5 bases, leaving 7 bases between the germline ends. This CDR3 contains 12 residues. CDR3: CASSFNRYGYTF. As DNA, the CDR3 is TGTGCCAGCAGTTTTAACAGATATGGCTACACCTTC.